These 5 T cell receptor beta chains came from one sample sequenced in a study of T-cell reconstitution after alpha-beta-depleted transplantation in children. The library targeted TCRbeta and was prepared with unique molecular identifiers. TCRdb used MiXCR to reprocess the PCR reads, holding one entry per CDR3 protein. The sample yields under 25,000 distinct CDR3 sequences, roughly 13% seen once. The specimen comprised PBMCs, mostly from graft donor cells, sampled 60 days after TCRalphabeta/CD19-depleted stem cell transplant. These receptors all come from a female patient between 2 and 15 years old who had a stem cell transplant for congenital amegakaryocytic thrombocytopenia, so the T cells may come from the graft donor.

This clonotype showed up just a few times. This rearrangement joins TRBV7-6 to TRBJ2-7; D remains ambiguous. Trimming shortened V by 1 base and J by 3 bases, and 7 bases separated the two germline ends. Germline CDR1 SGHVS, CDR2 FNYEAQ. The CDR3 is made up of 13 amino acids. The CDR3 DNA sequence: TGTGCCAGCAGCTTAGACGGTAACTACGAGCAGTACTTC. Residues: CASSLDGNYEQYF.

This clonotype was found many times. This chain joins TRBV29-1 and TRBJ2-3; 13 nucleotides align to TRBD2. V dropped 6 bases and J dropped 2; count of bases not matched to a gene: 5. The CDR3 spans 15 residues. Germline V CDR1 and CDR2: SQVTM, ANQGSEA. The CDR3 coding sequence is TGCAGCGTCGGACTAGCGGGAGCATACACAGATACGCAGTATTTT. Translating gives CSVGLAGAYTDTQYF.

This clonotype was seen at least ten times. The chain couples TRBV20-1 to TRBJ2-5; D is perhaps TRBD2 (5 bases). CDR1 DFQATT and CDR2 SNEGSKA come from the germline V gene (reference sequence). There are 13 residues in the CDR3. The V end lost 2 bases, the J end lost 5 bases, and 12 bases lay between the germline ends. The CDR3 DNA reads TGCAGTGCTAGAAACCTAGCCTCTGAGACCCAGTACTTC. Its protein product is CSARNLASETQYF.

At least ten counts were recorded for this clonotype. The CDR3 does not close with the conserved phenylalanine or tryptophan, likely indicating a read error. The limits of the CDR3 on the DNA are not certain, so only TCRdb's listed CDR3 is given. The rearrangement uses TRBV27 and TRBJ1-1; TRBD1, the D gene given by the table, was not confirmed from the DNA. Germline values: CDR1 MNHEY, CDR2 SMNVEV (reference sequence). The CDR3 spans 10 residues, counting both ends. The CDR3 reads CASSPPGALG.

This clonotype was seen repeatedly, ten times or more. The chain is built from TRBV10-3 and TRBJ2-2, with TRBD2 identical over 9 bases. With 3 bases clipped from V and 6 bases from J, the junction kept 2 bases outside the gene matches. This CDR3 is built from 14 residues. CDR1 ENHRY and CDR2 SYGVKD come from the germline V gene. DNA for the CDR3: TGTGCCATCAGTGAACTAGCGGGCGCCGGGGAGCTGTTTTTT. It encodes CAISELAGAGELFF.